These 9 T cell receptor beta chains were sequenced from one sample in a study of CD8+CD57+ T cells in acquired aplastic anemia. CDR3 and TCR beta VDJ profiling relied on a genomic DNA template. TCRdb ran MiXCR on the reads and lists one entry per CDR3 protein. This table holds 160,000 or so distinct CDR3 sequences, 40% to 50% found once. It was patients with CD8+CD57+ cell expansion by flow cytometry who were chosen for sequencing. What was sequenced was sorted CD4+, CD8+, or CD8+CD57+ T cells (not recorded which) from PBMCs. All receptors derive from a human donor with aplastic anemia.

The chain combines TRBV7-6 with TRBJ1-2; perhaps TRBD1 as D (6 bases). V dropped 1 base and J dropped 8 bases, with 26 bases sitting between them. CDR3 length: 18 residues. Germline V lookup: CDR1 SGHVS, CDR2 FNYEAQ. Here the CDR3 DNA reads TGTGCCAGCAGCTTAGATTCAGGGGTAGGGCCAGCCTTCCTCGGCTACACCTTC. This sequence encodes CASSLDSGVGPAFLGYTF.

This sequence joins TRBV10-2 and TRBJ2-1; D may be TRBD1 or TRBD2 (7 bases each). Germline CDR1 and CDR2: WSHSY and SAAADI. V shed 8 bases and J shed 1 base, with 12 bases lying between them. The CDR3 sequence is 14 residues long. Here the CDR3 DNA reads TGCGCCAGCCTCAGGGGGGGATCCTACAATGAGCAGTTCTTC. Translating gives CASLRGGSYNEQFF.

This clonotype was seen repeatedly, ten times or more. The V and J genes are TRBV30 and TRBJ2-5, with D perhaps TRBD1 or TRBD2 (6 bases each). V lost 5 bases, J lost 4 bases, and 11 bases lay in between. The CDR3 covers 12 residues. Germline assignment: CDR1 GTSNPN and CDR2 SVGIG (reference sequence). CDR3 in DNA: TGTGCCTGGGATGGAGGGGGAGAGACCCAGTACTTC. Translated, it gives CAWDGGGETQYF.

The chain has TRBV7-2 and TRBJ2-7; TRBD1 aligns across 9 bases. V dropped 4 bases and J dropped 3; count of bases not matched to a gene: 4. The CDR3 consists of 14 residues. The germline V gene encodes CDR1 SGHTA and CDR2 FQGNSA. The CDR3 loop reads CASSSPGQGYEQYF. The CDR3 bases are TGTGCCAGCAGCTCACCGGGACAGGGCTACGAGCAGTACTTC.

This clonotype was seen many times. J is TRBJ2-1 and V is TRBV24-1; a possible D gene is TRBD2 (6 bases). The CDR3 runs to 15 residues. V was cut by 4 bases and J by 9 bases, with 18 bases left in between. CDR1 and CDR2 from the germline V gene are KGHDR and SFDVKD. CDR3 protein: CATSDQTRPAGEQFF. CDR3 DNA sequence: TGTGCCACCAGTGACCAGACTAGGCCGGCCGGTGAGCAGTTCTTC.

This clonotype appeared a few times. A much larger clone is a single base away; this may be a read error. The J gene is TRBJ1-1, the V gene TRBV14, with D maybe TRBD1 (5 bases). The CDR3 extends over 14 amino acids. CDR1 and CDR2 (germline): SGHDN, FVKESK. The DNA of the CDR3 is TGTGCCAGCAGCCAAGAAGGAAGAGGGGCTGAAGCTCTCTTT. It codes for CASSQEGRGAEALF.

This clonotype has a count of ten or more. The chain employs TRBV6-1 and TRBJ2-5; D possibly corresponds to TRBD1 (6 bases). The CDR3 spans 14 residues. The V gene's germline CDR1 is MNHNS and CDR2 SASEGT. The germline V and J ends were trimmed by 6 bases and 3 bases, with 14 bases remaining between them. The CDR3 loop is CASSLKRGKETQYF. In nucleotides, the CDR3 is TGTGCCAGCAGCCTTAAGAGGGGGAAAGAGACCCAGTACTTC.

The chain links TRBV20-1 to TRBJ2-7; 10 nucleotides line up with TRBD1. Germline V gene lookup returns CDR1 DFQATT and CDR2 SNEGSKA (reference sequence). The CDR3 spans 13 residues. V gave up 6 bases and J gave up 2 bases; unmatched junction bases: 4. DNA for the CDR3: TGCAGTGCGCCCGGGACAGGGGCCTACGAGCAGTACTTC. Translated, it gives CSAPGTGAYEQYF.

This clonotype was seen repeatedly, ten times or more. The CDR3 here is CASSSARLAGADTQYF. In nucleotides, the CDR3 is TGCGCCAGCAGCTCCGCCCGACTAGCGGGAGCAGATACGCAGTATTTT. The chain employs TRBV5-1 and TRBJ2-3, with TRBD2 identical over 12 bases. Trimming cost V 3 bases and J 4 bases; bases outside gene matches: 6. The CDR3 contains 16 residues. Germline V gene data show CDR1 as SGHRS and CDR2 as YFSETQ.